This TCR beta chain was sequenced in a study of cytomegalovirus exposure and HLA in healthy donors. Study-level findings and limits: Most of the TCR beta V segments (in an earlier analysis) were productive either about 87% or about 30% of the time. Common viral pathogens seemed to be connected with several of the most significant clusters, according to a later analysis.

This CDR3 spans 12 amino acids. The germline V gene encodes CDR1 LNHDA and CDR2 SQIVND (reference sequence). V lost 7 bases and J 4 bases, leaving 10 bases between the germline ends. Primers: 60 Vbeta forward and 13 Jbeta reverse. The method was immunoSEQ multiplex PCR; TCRdb's version includes in-frame clones alone and lacks a portion of them. The table shows over 130,000 clones, with more than 75% occurring only once. This clone showed up just a few times. No antigen is known for it. The chain has TRBV19 and TRBJ1-1; D is perhaps TRBD1 (5 bases). This TCR was recovered from a man aged 45 to 65 in good health and CMV-seronegative. Material: PBMCs. The CDR3 bases are TGTGCCAGTAAGGACAAACTCACTGAAGCTTTCTTT. It translates to CASKDKLTEAFF.